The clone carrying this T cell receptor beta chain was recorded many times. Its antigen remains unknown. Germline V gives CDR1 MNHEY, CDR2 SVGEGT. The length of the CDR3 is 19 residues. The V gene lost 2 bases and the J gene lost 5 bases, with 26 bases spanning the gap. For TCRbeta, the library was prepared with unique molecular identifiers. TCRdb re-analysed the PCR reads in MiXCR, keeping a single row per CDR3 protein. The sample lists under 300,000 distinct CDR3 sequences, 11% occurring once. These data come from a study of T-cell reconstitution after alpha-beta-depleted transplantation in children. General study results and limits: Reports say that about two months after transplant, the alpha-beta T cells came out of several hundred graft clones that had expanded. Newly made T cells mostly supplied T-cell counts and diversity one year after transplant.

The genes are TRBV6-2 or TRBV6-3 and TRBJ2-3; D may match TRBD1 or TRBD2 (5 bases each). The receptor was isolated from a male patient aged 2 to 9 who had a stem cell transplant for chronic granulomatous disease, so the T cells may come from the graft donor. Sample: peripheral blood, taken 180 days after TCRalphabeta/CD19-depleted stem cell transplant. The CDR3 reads CASSYPTFSMGRRRDTQYF. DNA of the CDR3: TGTGCCAGCAGTTACCCAACCTTTAGCATGGGACGCCGACGAGATACGCAGTATTTT.